This entry describes one TCR beta chain. What it recognizes is unknown. Scientists isolated CD4+ T cells after an approximately 10-day culture period ended. The person had a PCR-confirmed SARS-CoV-2 infection during March to December 2020. Participants received two doses of either the BNT162b2 or mRNA-1273 vaccine. This sample is part of a study of vaccination effects on CD4 cells after COVID-19. Study findings and constraints: Convalescents' post-vaccine spike-reactive clones were mainly new, vaccine-induced.

Trimming removed 6 bases at V and 7 bases at J, with 19 bases between. CDR3 length: 16 amino acids. Looked up from germline, CDR1 is MNHEY and CDR2 is SMNVEV (reference sequence). Profiled with immunoSEQ multiplex PCR; TCRdb holds only in-frame clones, not every one. The sample shows around 44,000 clones, around 80% of them seen only once. This specimen was CD4+ T cells from PBMCs cultured without peptide, taken after COVID-19 vaccination. This rearrangement joins TRBV27 to TRBJ1-6; a possible D gene is TRBD1 (5 bases). The receptor was isolated from a human donor who had a prior SARS-CoV-2 infection. CDR3 nucleotide sequence: TGTGCCAGCAGACAACTACAGACAGCTTCAAATTCACCCCTCCACTTT. It codes for CASRQLQTASNSPLHF.